This TCR beta chain stems from a study of Tregs in tolerant kidney transplant recipients. General observations from the study: The most relevant donor-specific Treg TCRbeta repertoire apparently came from expansion with activated donor B cells. Biological reproducibility was not directly addressed, but technical replication error appeared minimal.

TCRdb's table, derived via immunoSEQ multiplex PCR, lists solely in-frame clones and lacks some. Seen here are some 240,000 clones, around 82% observed once, and the top ten hold about 0.58%. This clone came up once. The antigen remains unidentified. V trimming: 7 bases; J trimming: 6 bases; junction bases outside the gene matches: 6. The V gene's germline CDR1 is SGHAT and CDR2 FQNNGV. The CDR3 sequence is 14 residues long. CD4+CD25+CD127- Tregs, CD4+CD25- non-Tregs, CD4 and CD8 cells were sorted. The sequenced sample was CD4+ T cells from blood. The sequence came from a human donor in good health. This sequence joins TRBV11-2 and TRBJ2-7, with 13 nucleotides matching TRBD2. The CDR3 bases are TGTGCCAGCACTGTCGGACTAGCGGGAGTCGAGCAGTACTTC. Its translation: CASTVGLAGVEQYF. The variable domain in full, with the rest retrieved from reference TRBV11-2 and TRBJ2-7, is EAGVAQSPRYKIIEKRQSVAFWCNPISGHATLYWYQQILGQGPKLLIQFQNNGVVDDSQLPKDRFSAERLKGVDSTLKIQPAKLEDSAVYLCASTVGLAGVEQYFGPGTRLTVT.